The TCR beta chain under discussion was sequenced for a study of graft-versus-host responses after intestinal transplantation. In the study overall: Each recipient received anti-thymocyte globulin induction, then tacrolimus and steroids for 2 to 4 years.

Study results and caveats: Clonal ratios of graft-versus-host to host-versus-graft in allografts were high for patients exhibiting graft-donor T cell macrochimerism.

Points on this clone: What it binds is not known.

Sequencing used immunoSEQ multiplex PCR; TCRdb keeps in-frame clones, though not all of them. Among around 39,000 clones, over 85% were seen once, and the ten largest hold approximately 4%. This clonotype was sampled from a human patient who received an intestinal transplant, so some T cells may come from the graft donor. Here the sequenced sample was PBMCs, taken 734 days after intestinal transplantation.

Here the CDR3 DNA reads TGTGCCAGCAGCTCTACCCAGGGGGCCTACGAGCAGTACTTC. Translation: CASSSTQGAYEQYF. This chain links TRBV5-5 with TRBJ2-7, with 7 bases matching TRBD1. This CDR3 is built from 14 residues. Trimming took 3 bases from V and 2 from J; bases not matched to a gene: 5. Germline CDR1 reads SGHKS; CDR2 reads YYEKEE (reference sequence).